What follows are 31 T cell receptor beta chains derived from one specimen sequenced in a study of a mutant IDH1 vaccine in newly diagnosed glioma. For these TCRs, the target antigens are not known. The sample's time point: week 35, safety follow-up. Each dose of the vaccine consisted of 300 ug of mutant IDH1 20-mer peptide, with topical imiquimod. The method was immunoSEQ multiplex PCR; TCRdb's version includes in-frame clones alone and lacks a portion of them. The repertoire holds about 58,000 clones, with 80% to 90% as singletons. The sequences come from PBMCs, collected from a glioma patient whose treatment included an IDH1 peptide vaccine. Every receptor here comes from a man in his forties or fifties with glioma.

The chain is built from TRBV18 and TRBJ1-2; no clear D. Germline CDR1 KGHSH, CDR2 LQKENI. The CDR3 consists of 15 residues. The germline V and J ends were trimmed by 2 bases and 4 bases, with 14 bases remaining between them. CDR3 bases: TGTGCCAGCTCACCAGGGTCACCACCGCTCTATGGCTACACCTTC. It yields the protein CASSPGSPPLYGYTF.

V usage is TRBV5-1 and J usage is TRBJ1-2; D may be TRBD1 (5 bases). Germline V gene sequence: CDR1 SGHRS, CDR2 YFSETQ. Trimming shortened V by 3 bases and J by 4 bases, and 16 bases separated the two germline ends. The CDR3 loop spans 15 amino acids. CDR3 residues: CASSSGTTIIYGYTF. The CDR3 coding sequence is TGCGCCAGCAGCTCCGGGACTACTATAATCTATGGCTACACCTTC.

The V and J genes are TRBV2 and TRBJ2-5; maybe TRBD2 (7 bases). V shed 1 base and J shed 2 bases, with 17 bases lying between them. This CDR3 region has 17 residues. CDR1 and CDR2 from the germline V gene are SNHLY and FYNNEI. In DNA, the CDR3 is TGTGCCAGCAGTGAAGAGGGGGGGAGAGATGCTCAAGAGACCCAGTACTTC. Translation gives CASSEEGGRDAQETQYF.

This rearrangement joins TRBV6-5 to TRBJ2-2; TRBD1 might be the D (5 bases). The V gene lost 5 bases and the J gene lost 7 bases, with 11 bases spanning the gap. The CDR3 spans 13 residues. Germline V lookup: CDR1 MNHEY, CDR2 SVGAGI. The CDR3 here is CASSVGHGGELFF. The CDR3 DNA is TGTGCCAGCAGTGTGGGGCATGGCGGGGAGCTGTTTTTT.

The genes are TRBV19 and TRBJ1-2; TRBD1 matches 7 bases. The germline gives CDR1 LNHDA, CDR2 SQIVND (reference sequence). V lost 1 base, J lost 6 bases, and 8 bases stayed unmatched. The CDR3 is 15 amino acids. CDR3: CASSIGQGFVDGYTF. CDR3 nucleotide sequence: TGTGCCAGTAGTATAGGACAGGGATTTGTTGATGGCTACACCTTC.

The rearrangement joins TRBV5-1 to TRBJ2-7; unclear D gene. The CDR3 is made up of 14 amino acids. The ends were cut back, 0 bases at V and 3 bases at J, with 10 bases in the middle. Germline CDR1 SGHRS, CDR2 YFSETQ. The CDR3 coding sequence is TGCGCCAGCAGCTTGGTAGGGATGGTCTACGAGCAGTACTTC. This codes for CASSLVGMVYEQYF.

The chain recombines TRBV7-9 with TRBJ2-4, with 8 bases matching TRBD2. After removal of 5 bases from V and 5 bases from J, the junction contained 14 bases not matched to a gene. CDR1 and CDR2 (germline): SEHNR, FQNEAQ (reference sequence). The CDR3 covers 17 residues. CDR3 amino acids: CASSPWGSGRMENIQYF. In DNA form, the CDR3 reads TGTGCCAGCAGCCCCTGGGGCAGCGGGAGAATGGAAAACATTCAGTACTTC.

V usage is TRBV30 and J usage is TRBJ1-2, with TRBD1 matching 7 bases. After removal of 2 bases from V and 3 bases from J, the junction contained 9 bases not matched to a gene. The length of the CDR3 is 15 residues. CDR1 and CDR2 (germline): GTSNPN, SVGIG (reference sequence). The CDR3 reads CAWSSGGRLHYGYTF. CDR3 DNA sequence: TGTGCCTGGAGTTCAGGGGGGCGCTTACACTATGGCTACACCTTC.

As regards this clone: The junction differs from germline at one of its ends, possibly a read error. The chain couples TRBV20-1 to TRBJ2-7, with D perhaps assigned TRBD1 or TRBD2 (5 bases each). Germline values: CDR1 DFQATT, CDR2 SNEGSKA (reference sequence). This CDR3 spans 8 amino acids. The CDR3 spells CSAMGVDF. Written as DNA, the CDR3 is TGCAGTGCTATGGGGGTAGACTTC.

The CDR3 sequence is CASSPDRQRGYGYTF. The CDR3 DNA follows: TGTGCCAGCAGTCCCGACCGACAGAGGGGATATGGCTACACCTTC. The rearrangement uses TRBV6-5 and TRBJ1-2, with D perhaps TRBD1 (5 bases). From germline, CDR1 is MNHEY and CDR2 SVGAGI. The CDR3 runs to 15 residues. Trimming cost V 5 bases and J 5 bases, with 18 bases left between them.

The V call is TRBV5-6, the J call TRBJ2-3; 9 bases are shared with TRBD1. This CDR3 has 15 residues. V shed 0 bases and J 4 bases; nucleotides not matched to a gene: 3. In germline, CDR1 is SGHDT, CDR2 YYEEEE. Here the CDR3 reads CASSLDRGRSDTQYF. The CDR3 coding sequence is TGTGCCAGCAGCTTGGACAGGGGGCGTTCAGATACGCAGTATTTT.

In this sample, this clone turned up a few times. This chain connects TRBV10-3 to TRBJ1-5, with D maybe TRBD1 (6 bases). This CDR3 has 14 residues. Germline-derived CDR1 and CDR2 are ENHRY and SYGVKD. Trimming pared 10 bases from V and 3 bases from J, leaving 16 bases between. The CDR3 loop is CATSMRGDNQPQHF. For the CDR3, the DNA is TGTGCCACCTCTATGAGGGGGGACAATCAGCCCCAGCATTTT.

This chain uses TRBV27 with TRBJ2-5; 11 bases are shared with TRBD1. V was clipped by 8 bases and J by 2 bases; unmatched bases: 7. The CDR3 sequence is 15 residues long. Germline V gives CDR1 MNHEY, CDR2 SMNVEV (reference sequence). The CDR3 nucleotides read TGTGCCAGCCAGAGGACAGGGGGCTATCAAGAGACCCAGTACTTC. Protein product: CASQRTGGYQETQYF.

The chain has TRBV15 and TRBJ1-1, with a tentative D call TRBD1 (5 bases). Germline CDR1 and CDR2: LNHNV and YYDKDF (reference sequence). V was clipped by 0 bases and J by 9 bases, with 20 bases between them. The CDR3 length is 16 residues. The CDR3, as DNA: TGTGCCACCAGCAGAGATGTGGGACCCCGGAGGGGTAAAGCTTTCTTT. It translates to CATSRDVGPRRGKAFF.

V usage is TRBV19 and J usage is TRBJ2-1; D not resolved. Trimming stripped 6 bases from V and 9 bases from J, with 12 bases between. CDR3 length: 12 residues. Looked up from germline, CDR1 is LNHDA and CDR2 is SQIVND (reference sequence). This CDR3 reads CASRPQSGEQFF. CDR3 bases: TGTGCCAGTAGGCCCCAGTCGGGTGAGCAGTTCTTC. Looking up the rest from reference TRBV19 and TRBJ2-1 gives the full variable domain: DGGITQSPKYLFRKEGQNVTLSCEQNLNHDAMYWYRQDPGQGLRLIYYSQIVNDFQKGDIAEGYSVSREKKESFPLTVTSAQKNPTAFYLCASRPQSGEQFFGPGTRLTVL.

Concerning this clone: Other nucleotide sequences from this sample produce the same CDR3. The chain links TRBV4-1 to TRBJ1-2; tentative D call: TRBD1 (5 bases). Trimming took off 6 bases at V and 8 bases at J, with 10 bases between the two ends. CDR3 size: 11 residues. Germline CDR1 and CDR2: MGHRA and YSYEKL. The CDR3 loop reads CASSRDGGYTF. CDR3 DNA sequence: TGCGCCAGCAGTCGGGACGGGGGCTACACCTTC.

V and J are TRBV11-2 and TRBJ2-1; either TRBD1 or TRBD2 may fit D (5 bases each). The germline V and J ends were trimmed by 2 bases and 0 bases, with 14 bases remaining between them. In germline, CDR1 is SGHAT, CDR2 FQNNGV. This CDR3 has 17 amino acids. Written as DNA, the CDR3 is TGTGCCAGCAGCTTAAACCACTGGGGGAGCTCCTACAATGAGCAGTTCTTC. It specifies CASSLNHWGSSYNEQFF.

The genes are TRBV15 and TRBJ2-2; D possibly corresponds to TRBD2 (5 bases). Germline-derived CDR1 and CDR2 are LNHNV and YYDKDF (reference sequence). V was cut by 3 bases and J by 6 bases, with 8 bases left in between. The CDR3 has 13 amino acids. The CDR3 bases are TGTGCCACCAGCAGGGGAGACGCCGGGGAGCTGTTTTTT. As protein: CATSRGDAGELFF.

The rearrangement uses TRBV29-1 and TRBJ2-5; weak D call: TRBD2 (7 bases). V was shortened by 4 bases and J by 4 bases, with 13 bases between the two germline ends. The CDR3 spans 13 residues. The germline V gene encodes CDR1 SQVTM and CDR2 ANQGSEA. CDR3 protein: CSVGGGARETQYF. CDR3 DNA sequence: TGCAGCGTTGGAGGGGGGGCACGAGAGACCCAGTACTTC.

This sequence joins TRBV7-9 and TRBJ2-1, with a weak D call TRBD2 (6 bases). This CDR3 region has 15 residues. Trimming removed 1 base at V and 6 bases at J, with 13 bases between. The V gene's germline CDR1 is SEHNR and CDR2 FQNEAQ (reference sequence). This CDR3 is CASSLGLANGNEQFF. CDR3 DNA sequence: TGTGCCAGCAGCTTAGGGCTAGCGAATGGCAATGAGCAGTTCTTC.

The CDR3 spells CASSVGGGTHYEQYF. DNA for the CDR3: TGTGCCAGCAGCGTAGGGGGCGGGACCCACTACGAGCAGTACTTC. The genes are TRBV9 and TRBJ2-7, with a weak D call TRBD2 (6 bases). Germline assignment: CDR1 SGDLS and CDR2 YYNGEE. This CDR3 has 15 residues. V was shortened by 0 bases and J by 3 bases, with 13 bases between the two germline ends.

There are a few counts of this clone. Here the CDR3 reads CAISERSAATEAFF. As DNA, the CDR3 is TGTGCCATCAGTGAACGTTCCGCGGCCACTGAAGCTTTCTTT. The chain employs TRBV10-3 and TRBJ1-1; D is ambiguous. Germline V gene lookup returns CDR1 ENHRY and CDR2 SYGVKD. V gave up 3 bases and J gave up 4 bases, with 12 bases separating them. The CDR3 contains 14 residues.

The CDR3 loop is CASSLVVSSYNEQFF. CDR3 in DNA: TGTGCCAGCAGCTTGGTGGTCTCTTCCTACAATGAGCAGTTCTTC. The chain combines TRBV7-9 with TRBJ2-1, with D unclear. The CDR3 totals 15 residues. V was clipped by 3 bases and J by 1 base, with 10 bases between them. Germline V gene lookup returns CDR1 SEHNR and CDR2 FQNEAQ (reference sequence).

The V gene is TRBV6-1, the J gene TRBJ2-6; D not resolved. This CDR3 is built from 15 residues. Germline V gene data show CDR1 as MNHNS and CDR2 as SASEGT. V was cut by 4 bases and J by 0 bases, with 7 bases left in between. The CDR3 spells CASSVWGSGANVLTF. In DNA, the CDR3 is TGTGCCAGCAGTGTTTGGGGCTCTGGGGCCAACGTCCTGACTTTC.

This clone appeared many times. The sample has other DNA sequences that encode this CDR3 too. CDR3 in amino acids: CASSQVNRGGQYF. DNA of the CDR3: TGTGCCAGCAGCCAAGTTAACAGGGGCGGGCAGTACTTC. The gene calls are TRBV14 and TRBJ2-7; 7 nucleotides match TRBD1. The CDR3 spans 13 residues. The V and J ends lost 1 base and 9 bases, in that order; junction bases with no gene match: 6. The germline gives CDR1 SGHDN, CDR2 FVKESK.

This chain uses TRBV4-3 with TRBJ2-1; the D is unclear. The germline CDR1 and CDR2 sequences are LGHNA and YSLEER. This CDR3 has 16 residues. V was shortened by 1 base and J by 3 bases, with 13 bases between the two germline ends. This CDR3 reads CASSQGTTGVYNEQFF. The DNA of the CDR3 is TGCGCCAGCAGCCAAGGGACCACTGGGGTCTACAATGAGCAGTTCTTC.

The CDR3 spells CASSRGAGGPADTQYF. In DNA, the CDR3 is TGTGCCAGCAGCCGGGGGGCGGGAGGGCCAGCAGATACGCAGTATTTT. The chain is built from TRBV9 and TRBJ2-3; 9 nucleotides align to TRBD2. The ends lost 4 bases at V and 4 bases at J; junction bases unmatched: 10. Germline V CDR1 and CDR2: SGDLS, YYNGEE. CDR3 length: 16 residues.

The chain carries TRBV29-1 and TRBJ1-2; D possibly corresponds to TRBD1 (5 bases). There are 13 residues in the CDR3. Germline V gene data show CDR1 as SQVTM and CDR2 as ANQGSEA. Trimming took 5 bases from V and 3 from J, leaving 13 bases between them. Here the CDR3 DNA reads TGCAGCGTTCGGGACCCGGAGCACTATGGCTACACCTTC. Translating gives CSVRDPEHYGYTF.

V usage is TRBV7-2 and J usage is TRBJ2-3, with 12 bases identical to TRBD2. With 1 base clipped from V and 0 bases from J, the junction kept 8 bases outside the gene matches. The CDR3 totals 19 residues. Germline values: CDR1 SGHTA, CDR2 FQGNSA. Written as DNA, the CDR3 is TGTGCCAGCAGCTTAGGAGGAAGACTAGCGGGGGCTAGCACAGATACGCAGTATTTT. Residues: CASSLGGRLAGASTDTQYF.

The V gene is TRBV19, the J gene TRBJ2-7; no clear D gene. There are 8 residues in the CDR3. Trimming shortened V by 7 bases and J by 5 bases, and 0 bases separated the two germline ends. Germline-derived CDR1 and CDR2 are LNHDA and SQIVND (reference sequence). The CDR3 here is CASNEQYF. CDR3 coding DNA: TGTGCCAGTAACGAGCAGTACTTC.

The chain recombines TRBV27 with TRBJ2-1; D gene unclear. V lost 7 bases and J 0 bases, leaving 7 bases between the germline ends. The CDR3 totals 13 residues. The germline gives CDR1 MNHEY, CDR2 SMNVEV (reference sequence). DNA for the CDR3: TGTGCCAGCAAAGAGATCTCCTACAATGAGCAGTTCTTC. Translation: CASKEISYNEQFF.